The 18 T cell receptor beta chains below come from one sample, sequenced in a study of blood T cell repertoires in COVID-19. Sequencing used immunoSEQ multiplex PCR; TCRdb keeps in-frame clones, though not all of them. The sample holds under 200,000 clones, 90% seen once. Sequencing was carried out using peripheral blood. The receptors were sampled from a man over 45 with acute or convalescent COVID-19.

This clone was detected many times. V gene TRBV4-1 combines with J gene TRBJ1-2, with D possibly TRBD1 on 5 matching bases. V was clipped by 2 bases and J by 3 bases, with 22 bases between them. This CDR3 has 18 amino acids. CDR1 and CDR2 from the germline V gene are MGHRA and YSYEKL. This chain's CDR3 is CASSQIIPRQGEDYGYTF. In DNA form, the CDR3 reads TGCGCCAGCAGCCAAATCATACCGCGGCAGGGTGAGGACTATGGCTACACCTTC.

The V gene is TRBV7-9, the J gene TRBJ1-2, with D possibly TRBD1 on 6 matching bases. This CDR3 contains 17 residues. The V and J ends lost 3 bases and 8 bases respectively, with 25 bases between them. CDR1 is SEHNR, CDR2 FQNEAQ, per germline (reference sequence). The CDR3 is CASSFVGGTHRVRGYTF. The CDR3 DNA sequence: TGTGCCAGCAGCTTCGTCGGGGGGACCCACAGGGTGCGGGGCTACACCTTC.

This CDR3 is CASSAISSYNEQFF. The CDR3 nucleotides are TGTGCCAGCAGCGCTATTAGCTCCTACAATGAGCAGTTCTTC. The chain has TRBV5-6 and TRBJ2-1; the D is unclear. Trimming cost V 4 bases and J 0 bases, with 8 bases left between them. The CDR3 has 14 residues. From germline, CDR1 is SGHDT and CDR2 YYEEEE.

The J gene is TRBJ2-5, the V gene TRBV5-6; TRBD1 agrees at 10 bases. Germline assignment: CDR1 SGHDT and CDR2 YYEEEE. V lost 4 bases, J lost 6 bases, and 6 bases stayed unmatched. The CDR3 has 14 residues. The CDR3 bases are TGTGCCAGCAGCAAGGACAGGGGGATTAAGACCCAGTACTTC. Protein product: CASSKDRGIKTQYF.

V and J are TRBV10-1 and TRBJ2-3; 9 positions match TRBD2. CDR1 is WNHNN, CDR2 SYGVQD, per germline (reference sequence). CDR3 length equals 16 residues. V dropped 5 bases and J dropped 6; count of bases not matched to a gene: 12. CDR3 residues: CASSRLAGPVDDTQYF. The CDR3 DNA reads as TGCGCCAGCAGTAGGCTAGCGGGACCCGTCGACGATACGCAGTATTTT.

The J gene is TRBJ2-2, the V gene TRBV12-3 or TRBV12-4; D uncertain. The CDR3 totals 12 residues. The germline V and J ends were trimmed by 6 bases and 3 bases, with 5 bases remaining between them. This chain's CDR3 is CASRWHTGELFF. In nucleotides, the CDR3 is TGTGCCAGCAGGTGGCACACCGGGGAGCTGTTTTTT.

V usage is TRBV29-1 and J usage is TRBJ1-3; no firm D call. Trimming left V 4 bases short and J 4 bases short, with 5 bases between. The CDR3 totals 11 residues. CDR1 SQVTM and CDR2 ANQGSEA come from the germline V gene. CDR3 sequence (DNA): TGCAGCGTTGTACGGGGAAACACCATATATTTT. Translating it yields CSVVRGNTIYF.

The chain carries TRBV5-6 and TRBJ2-2; TRBD1 aligns across 9 bases. The V and J ends lost 1 base and 4 bases, in that order; junction bases with no gene match: 5. The CDR3 length is 16 residues. Germline V lookup: CDR1 SGHDT, CDR2 YYEEEE. The CDR3 here is CASSLTQGAVTGELFF. For the CDR3, the DNA is TGTGCCAGCAGCTTGACACAGGGGGCTGTCACCGGGGAGCTGTTTTTT. Full variable domain (outside the CDR3, taken from reference TRBV5-6 and TRBJ2-2): DAGVTQSPTHLIKTRGQQVTLRCSPKSGHDTVSWYQQALGQGPQFIFQYYEEEERQRGNFPDRFSGHQFPNYSSELNVNALLLGDSALYLCASSLTQGAVTGELFFGEGSRLTVL.

V gene TRBV4-1 combines with J gene TRBJ1-2, with a tentative D call TRBD1 (6 bases). V lost 0 bases to trimming and J lost 7 bases, with 12 bases between them. The CDR3 runs 14 residues. Germline values: CDR1 MGHRA, CDR2 YSYEKL. The CDR3 protein is CASSQEQGFAGYTF. The CDR3 DNA sequence: TGCGCCAGCAGCCAAGAGCAGGGGTTCGCTGGCTACACCTTC.

V is TRBV5-1 and J is TRBJ2-3; D gene uncertain. CDR3 size: 15 residues. Germline lookup yields CDR1 SGHRS and CDR2 YFSETQ. V was shortened by 2 bases and J by 2 bases, with 12 bases between the two germline ends. The CDR3 nucleotides read TGCGCCAGCAGCTTTTCAGATCCCCACACAGATACGCAGTATTTT. Translation: CASSFSDPHTDTQYF.

The gene calls are TRBV7-9 and TRBJ2-3; 10 positions agree with TRBD2. The length of the CDR3 is 18 residues. Germline CDR1 SEHNR, CDR2 FQNEAQ (reference sequence). V trimming: 4 bases; J trimming: 5 bases; junction bases outside the gene matches: 15. CDR3 DNA sequence: TGTGCCAGCAGCTCCCCCCCTAGCGGGGGACAAAAGGGAGATACGCAGTATTTT. Translated: CASSSPPSGGQKGDTQYF.

CDR3 nucleotides: TGTGCCAGCAGCGTGGGACATCACACCGGGGAGCTGTTTTTT. Encoded protein: CASSVGHHTGELFF. The chain combines TRBV11-2 with TRBJ2-2, with D perhaps matching TRBD1 (6 bases). The CDR3 has 14 residues. Germline CDR1 is SGHAT and CDR2 is FQNNGV. The V gene lost 5 bases and the J gene lost 3 bases, with 10 bases spanning the gap.

The chain links TRBV24-1 to TRBJ2-2; the D is unclear. The CDR3 extends over 14 amino acids. Germline values: CDR1 KGHDR, CDR2 SFDVKD. Trimming took off 1 base at V and 1 base at J, with 3 bases between the two ends. CDR3 in amino acids: CATSDFQNTGELFF. CDR3 in DNA: TGTGCCACCAGTGATTTTCAGAACACCGGGGAGCTGTTTTTT.

This CDR3 is CASSASRTSGSYEQYF. The CDR3 region has the DNA TGTGCCAGCAGTGCCAGTCGGACTAGCGGGAGCTACGAGCAGTACTTC. V gene TRBV6-1 combines with J gene TRBJ2-7, with 13 bases lining up with TRBD2. The CDR3 length is 16 residues. J gave up 3 bases and V 4 bases, and 6 bases lay outside the gene matches. Germline V lookup: CDR1 MNHNS, CDR2 SASEGT.

The chain couples TRBV19 to TRBJ1-3, with TRBD1 matching 8 bases. The CDR3 is made up of 16 amino acids. The trim removed 3 bases at V and 0 bases at J, leaving 4 bases unmatched. Germline-derived CDR1 and CDR2 are LNHDA and SQIVND (reference sequence). The CDR3, as DNA: TGTGCCAGTAGTATGGACAGGGCGAGCTCTGGAAACACCATATATTTT. Translation: CASSMDRASSGNTIYF.

The genes are TRBV9 and TRBJ1-2; no clear D gene. The V gene lost 6 bases and the J gene lost 6 bases, with 9 bases spanning the gap. Germline values: CDR1 SGDLS, CDR2 YYNGEE. The CDR3 is made up of 11 amino acids. The CDR3 bases are TGTGCCAGCACCGGGGATGATGGCTACACCTTC. It encodes CASTGDDGYTF.

This chain links TRBV10-3 with TRBJ2-1; 11 bases are a match to TRBD2. CDR3 size: 16 residues. Germline values: CDR1 ENHRY, CDR2 SYGVKD. Trimming at V came to 2 bases and at J to 3 bases, leaving 3 bases not matched to a gene. The CDR3 region is CAISEQLAGDYNEQFF. As DNA, the CDR3 is TGTGCCATCAGTGAGCAACTAGCGGGAGACTACAATGAGCAGTTCTTC.

This chain joins TRBV9 and TRBJ1-3; D uncertain. Trimming stripped 2 bases from V and 0 bases from J, with 9 bases between. This CDR3 region has 15 residues. Germline CDR1 reads SGDLS; CDR2 reads YYNGEE. The CDR3 bases are TGTGCCAGCAGCGTCGAGGCGAGCTCTGGAAACACCATATATTTT. Its protein product is CASSVEASSGNTIYF.